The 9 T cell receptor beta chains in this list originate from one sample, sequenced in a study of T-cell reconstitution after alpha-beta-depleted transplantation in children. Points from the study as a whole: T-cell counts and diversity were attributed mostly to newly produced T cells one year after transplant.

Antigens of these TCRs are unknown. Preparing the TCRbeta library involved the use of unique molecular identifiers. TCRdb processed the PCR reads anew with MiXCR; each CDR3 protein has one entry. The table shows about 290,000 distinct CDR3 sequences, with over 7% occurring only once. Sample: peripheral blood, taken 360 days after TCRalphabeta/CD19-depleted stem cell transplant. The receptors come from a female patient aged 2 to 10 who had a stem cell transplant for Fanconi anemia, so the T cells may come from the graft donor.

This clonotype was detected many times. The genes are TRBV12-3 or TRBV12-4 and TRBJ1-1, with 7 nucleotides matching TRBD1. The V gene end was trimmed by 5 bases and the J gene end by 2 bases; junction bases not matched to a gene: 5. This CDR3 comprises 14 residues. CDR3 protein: CASSRQGLNTEAFF. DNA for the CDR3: TGTGCCAGCAGTCGACAGGGATTAAACACTGAAGCTTTCTTT.

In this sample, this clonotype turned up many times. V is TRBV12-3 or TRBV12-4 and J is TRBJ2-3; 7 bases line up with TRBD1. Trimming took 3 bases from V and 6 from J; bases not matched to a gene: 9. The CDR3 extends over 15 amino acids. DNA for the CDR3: TGTGCCAGCAGTTTGGATGGGACAGTATCGGATACGCAGTATTTT. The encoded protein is CASSLDGTVSDTQYF.

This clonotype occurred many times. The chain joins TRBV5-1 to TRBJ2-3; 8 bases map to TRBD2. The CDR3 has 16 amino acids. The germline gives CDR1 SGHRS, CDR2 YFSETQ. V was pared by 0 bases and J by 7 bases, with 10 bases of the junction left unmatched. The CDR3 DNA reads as TGCGCCAGCAGCTTGGATTTCGGCGGGGGGCTTTATACGCAGTATTTT. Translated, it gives CASSLDFGGGLYTQYF.

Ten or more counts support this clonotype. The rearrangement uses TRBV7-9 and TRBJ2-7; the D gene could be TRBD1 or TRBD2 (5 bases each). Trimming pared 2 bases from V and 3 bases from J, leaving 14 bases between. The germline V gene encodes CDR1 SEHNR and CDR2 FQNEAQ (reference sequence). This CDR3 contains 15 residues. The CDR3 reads CASSLTWDPIYEQYF. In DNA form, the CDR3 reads TGTGCCAGCAGCTTAACCTGGGACCCAATCTACGAGCAGTACTTC.

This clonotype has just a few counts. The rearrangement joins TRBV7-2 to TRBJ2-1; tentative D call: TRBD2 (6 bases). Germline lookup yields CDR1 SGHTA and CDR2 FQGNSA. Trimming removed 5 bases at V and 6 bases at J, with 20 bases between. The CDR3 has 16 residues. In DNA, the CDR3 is TGTGCCAGCAGCCCGAGGGAGACTAGTAAAATCAATGAGCAGTTCTTC. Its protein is CASSPRETSKINEQFF.

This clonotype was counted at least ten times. The CDR3 DNA follows: TGTGCCAGCACCCCTGGGAGGGGCCCCTACAATGAGCAGTTCTTC. Translated, it gives CASTPGRGPYNEQFF. The chain joins TRBV28 to TRBJ2-1; TRBD2 matches at 7 bases. Germline loops: CDR1 MDHEN, CDR2 SYDVKM. J gave up 2 bases and V 7 bases, and 8 bases lay outside the gene matches. The CDR3 runs to 15 residues.

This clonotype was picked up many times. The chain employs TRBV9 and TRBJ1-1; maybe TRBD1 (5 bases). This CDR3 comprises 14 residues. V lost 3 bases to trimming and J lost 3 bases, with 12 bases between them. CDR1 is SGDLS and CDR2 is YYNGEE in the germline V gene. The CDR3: CASSGTGLDTEAFF. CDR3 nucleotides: TGTGCCAGCAGCGGAACAGGTTTGGACACTGAAGCTTTCTTT.

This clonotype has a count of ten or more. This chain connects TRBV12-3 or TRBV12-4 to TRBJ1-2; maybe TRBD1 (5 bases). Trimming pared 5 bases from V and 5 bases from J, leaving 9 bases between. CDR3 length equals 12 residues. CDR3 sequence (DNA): TGTGCCAGCAGTGACCAGGGATATGGCTACACCTTC. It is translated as CASSDQGYGYTF.

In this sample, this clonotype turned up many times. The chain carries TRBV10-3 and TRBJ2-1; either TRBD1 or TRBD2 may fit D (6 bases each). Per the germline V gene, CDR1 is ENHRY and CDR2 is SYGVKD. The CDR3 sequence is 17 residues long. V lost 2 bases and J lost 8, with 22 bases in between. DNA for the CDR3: TGTGCCATCAGTGAGCGGTCCGGGGGCGATATGGCATATGAGCAGTTCTTC. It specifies CAISERSGGDMAYEQFF.